This T cell receptor beta chain was sequenced during a study of follicular helper T cells after annual influenza vaccination (dated by TCRdb to the late 2010s). Broadly, across the study: Blood was collected on days 0, 7 and 28 after each seasonal influenza vaccination. Multi-year samples were available for six subjects, with four spanning two vaccination seasons and two spanning three seasons. One week after vaccination, a second recruited cohort of approximately 11 subjects (Table S1) displayed a similar ICOS+CD38+ cTfh response. Samples from 2013-2014 were cryopreserved, whereas samples from about 2015 were processed immediately after collection. To look at recall of cTfh clones, some subjects were tracked through successive annual vaccinations covering the 2013-2014, 2014-2015 and 2015-2016 seasons. Broad study findings and their caveats: ICOS+CD38+ cTfh clonality correlated with the frequency of that population, and its change correlated with the change in circulating plasmablast frequency. With successive annual vaccinations, a recurrent oligoclonal ICOS+CD38+ cTfh response was recalled, and this response contained tetramer and AIM influenza-specific clonotypes. Day 7 ICOS+CD38+ clones were most often found later in ICOS-CD38- cTfh, suggesting that subset may serve as a memory reservoir. Because only roughly 9-20% of the analyzed cells gave productive TCRB sequences, there was no way to sample rare clonotypes.

From a lookup of the germline V gene, CDR1 and CDR2 are SGHRS and YFSETQ. Trimming costs V 3 bases and J 0 bases, and their ends lie 13 bases apart. CDR3 length: 16 amino acids, cysteine to phenylalanine. The kept DNA is CDR3 alone, 48 bases in frame from the first base. The time point label of this sample denotes: 2015-2016 season, 7 days after influenza vaccination. Adults were given seasonal inactivated influenza vaccine (Fluvarix), and sorted blood CD4 subsets were followed by TCRB sequencing before and after vaccination. To be eligible, subjects had to live in the community and must not have received influenza vaccine in the previous 6 months. Exclusions included influenza vaccine contraindications, substance abuse, HIV/AIDS, active malignancy, immunomodulatory medication and active illness such as respiratory infection. Per time point, between 40 and 100 mL of blood was sampled. Circulating Tfh were defined as non-naive CD4+CXCR5+PD-1+ cells and sorted into ICOS+CD38+ and ICOS-CD38- fractions. Either Ficoll-Paque PLUS or SepMate separation was used to isolate PBMC. Cell subsets were sorted from PBMC on a BD FACS Aria before DNA extraction.

The library came from the immunoSEQ multiplex PCR assay. Adaptive Biotechnologies carried out TCRB amplification, library preparation, sequencing and preliminary bioinformatics at Survey level resolution. TCRB sequencing used multiplex PCR amplification of genomic DNA from sorted cTfh populations. In the paper's pipeline: Clonality was calculated in R as 1 minus normalized Shannon entropy, and the Gini index was calculated with the R package ineq. To get the overlap score, the summed counts of shared sequences were divided by the total counts of all sequences in both of the compared samples. Significance of shared clonotypes was assessed by Fisher's exact test, with a theoretical repertoire of 10^7 TCRB sequences assumed. TCRdb obtained this table from immuneACCESS and retained in-frame rearrangements with V and J assigned. These tables miss some clones; where compared with another copy, unresolved V genes account for less than half of the shortfall, and the remainder is unexplained. V and J calls and clone size are copied from that table; D and trimming were computed from the DNA. The sample table shows about 6,800 clones, and around nine tenths are seen once. Around 0.69% of the sample rests with the top ten.

Note on this clone: The target of this receptor is not known. Per-base qualities were not stored, and no clone one base away is much larger.

The sequenced sample was CXCR5+ CD38- circulating T follicular helper cells from blood, obtained 7 days after influenza vaccination. The sample's cell subset or site label is to be understood as: circulating Tfh, non-naive CD4+CXCR5+PD-1+ (ICOS+CD38+ or ICOS-CD38-). The sequence was obtained from an adult who received the influenza vaccine. Rearrangement joined TRBV5-1 to TRBJ2-1; the D gene assignment is ambiguous. The CDR3 protein sequence reads: CASSSLGGRSYNEQFF. In nucleotide form, the sequence is TGCGCCAGCAGCTCCTTGGGCGGACGCTCCTACAATGAGCAGTTCTTC.